One sample yielded the 32 T cell receptor beta chains listed below, sequenced in a study of vaccination effects on CD4 cells after COVID-19. In the ViraFEST assay, antigen-specific CD4+ clonotypes were identified by expansion after peptide-pool stimulation. Culture lasted under 13 days before CD4+ T cell isolation. A positive SARS-CoV-2 PCR test fell between March and December 2020. These receptors' antigens are unknown. The repertoire was sequenced with immunoSEQ multiplex PCR; TCRdb's copy has only in-frame clones and lacks some. The table lists about 26,000 clones, more than 75% of them singletons. Specimen: CD4+ T cells from PBMCs cultured with HCoV-NL63 spike peptides, collected before COVID-19 vaccination. The receptors shown here come from a human donor who had a prior SARS-CoV-2 infection.

This clone was observed a handful of times. The rearrangement uses TRBV19 and TRBJ1-6; 8 positions match TRBD1. This CDR3 is built from 15 residues. V lost 7 bases to trimming and J lost 7 bases; unmatched junction nucleotides: 9. Germline CDR1 and CDR2: LNHDA and SQIVND (reference sequence). This CDR3 is CASTRTGTKNSPLHF. Here the CDR3 DNA reads TGTGCCAGTACCCGGACAGGGACGAAGAATTCACCCCTCCACTTT. Supplemented by reference TRBV19 and TRBJ1-6, the full variable domain reads DGGITQSPKYLFRKEGQNVTLSCEQNLNHDAMYWYRQDPGQGLRLIYYSQIVNDFQKGDIAEGYSVSREKKESFPLTVTSAQKNPTAFYLCASTRTGTKNSPLHFGNGTRLTVT.

The V gene is TRBV6-5, the J gene TRBJ2-7; 7 positions match TRBD1. This CDR3 spans 14 amino acids. Germline loops: CDR1 MNHEY, CDR2 SVGAGI. The trim removed 4 bases at V and 4 bases at J, leaving 7 bases unmatched. The CDR3 protein is CASSSPRGRYEQYF. The CDR3 DNA sequence: TGTGCCAGCAGTTCTCCGAGGGGGCGATACGAGCAGTACTTC.

In its sample, this clone was seen a few times. The rearrangement links TRBV9 to TRBJ2-7, with 15 bases lining up with TRBD2. Germline V gene data show CDR1 as SGDLS and CDR2 as YYNGEE. V shed 3 bases, J shed 6 bases, and the junction held 4 bases outside the gene matches. This CDR3 is built from 15 residues. The CDR3, as DNA: TGTGCCAGCAGCGCGGGGACTAGCGGGAGGCTCGAGCAGTACTTC. Its translation: CASSAGTSGRLEQYF.

The chain employs TRBV14 and TRBJ2-4; 9 bases line up with TRBD2. Trimming at V came to 0 bases and at J to 2 bases, leaving 5 bases not matched to a gene. Germline CDR1 SGHDN, CDR2 FVKESK. This CDR3 contains 17 residues. CDR3 DNA sequence: TGTGCCAGCAGCCAAGATGATCTAGCGGGGACCAAAAACATTCAGTACTTC. The encoded protein is CASSQDDLAGTKNIQYF.

The rearrangement links TRBV4-3 to TRBJ2-7, with TRBD2 identical over 8 bases. Germline-derived CDR1 and CDR2 are LGHNA and YSLEER. The trim removed 6 bases at V and 2 bases at J, leaving 9 bases unmatched. The length of the CDR3 is 15 residues. The CDR3 coding sequence is TGCGCCAGCAGTCAGAACCCCGGGGGGGCCTACGAGCAGTACTTC. It is translated as CASSQNPGGAYEQYF.

V is TRBV7-9 and J is TRBJ1-2; 7 nucleotides match TRBD1. The V gene end was trimmed by 4 bases and the J gene end by 8 bases; junction bases not matched to a gene: 7. Germline V gene lookup returns CDR1 SEHNR and CDR2 FQNEAQ (reference sequence). CDR3 size: 13 residues. CDR3 in amino acids: CASSSYTGDGYTF. The CDR3 region has the DNA TGTGCCAGCAGCTCCTACACAGGGGACGGCTACACCTTC.

This clone occurred a few times. The chain carries TRBV20-1 and TRBJ2-1; D unresolved. CDR1 DFQATT and CDR2 SNEGSKA come from the germline V gene (reference sequence). CDR3 length: 10 amino acids. V was clipped by 6 bases and J by 7 bases, with 7 bases between them. CDR3 in amino acids: CSAQNNEQFF. DNA for the CDR3: TGCAGTGCCCAAAATAATGAGCAGTTCTTC.

The chain recombines TRBV10-3 with TRBJ1-1, with TRBD1 as a possible D gene (5 bases). This CDR3 region has 19 residues. Trimming shortened V by 4 bases and J by 1 base, and 25 bases separated the two germline ends. Germline CDR1 ENHRY, CDR2 SYGVKD. The CDR3 is CAISGPPGLKTRGNTEAFF. DNA of the CDR3: TGTGCCATCAGTGGGCCCCCGGGACTCAAAACAAGAGGGAACACTGAAGCTTTCTTT.

This clone was seen a single time. The chain joins TRBV9 to TRBJ1-1; D is uncertain. Germline V lookup: CDR1 SGDLS, CDR2 YYNGEE. The CDR3 loop spans 15 amino acids. Trimming took off 0 bases at V and 1 base at J, with 10 bases between the two ends. CDR3 in DNA: TGTGCCAGCAGCGTAGAAGCCATGGAGAACACTGAAGCTTTCTTT. Amino acids: CASSVEAMENTEAFF.

The chain joins TRBV4-2 to TRBJ2-7; D possibly corresponds to TRBD1 (5 bases). The V end was cut by 4 bases, the J end by 3 bases, with 10 bases between. The V gene's germline CDR1 is LGHNA and CDR2 YNFKEQ. This CDR3 is built from 13 residues. Here the CDR3 reads CASSPDINYEQYF. CDR3 nucleotides: TGTGCCAGCAGCCCGGACATAAACTACGAGCAGTACTTC.

The chain's CDR3 is CASSRRAGLVESSNTGELFF. CDR3 sequence (DNA): TGCGCCAGCAGCCGCAGGGCGGGACTAGTCGAATCCTCGAACACCGGGGAGCTGTTTTTT. This rearrangement joins TRBV4-1 to TRBJ2-2, with TRBD2 matching 8 bases. V lost 4 bases and J lost 0; bases outside the gene matches: 16. CDR3 length: 20 residues. Germline values: CDR1 MGHRA, CDR2 YSYEKL.

The chain combines TRBV27 with TRBJ2-1, with a possible D match to TRBD1 (5 bases). Germline CDR1 and CDR2: MNHEY and SMNVEV (reference sequence). The CDR3 loop spans 13 amino acids. The germline V and J ends were trimmed by 3 bases and 9 bases, with 12 bases remaining between them. The CDR3 DNA is TGTGCCAGCAGTTTTAATGGACACGGTGAGCAGTTCTTC. Residues: CASSFNGHGEQFF.

The chain combines TRBV4-2 with TRBJ1-5, with D possibly matching TRBD1 (5 bases). Germline lookup yields CDR1 LGHNA and CDR2 YNFKEQ. CDR3 length: 17 amino acids. V lost 3 bases, J lost 0 bases, and 15 bases lay in between. In DNA, the CDR3 is TGTGCCAGCAGCCAGGTGGGGCAGACTTATAGCAATCAGCCCCAGCATTTT. It specifies CASSQVGQTYSNQPQHF.

In nucleotides, the CDR3 is TGTGCCAGCGCCGAGGGTAGCGGTAACTATGGCTACACCTTC. It specifies CASAEGSGNYGYTF. V and J are TRBV7-3 and TRBJ1-2; no clear D. The germline V gene encodes CDR1 SGHTA and CDR2 FQGTGA. The CDR3 loop spans 14 amino acids. Trimming took 8 bases from V and 1 from J, leaving 14 bases between them.

The chain has TRBV6-5 and TRBJ2-7, with no clear D. There are 14 residues in the CDR3. The V end lost 0 bases, the J end lost 2 bases, and 8 bases lay between the germline ends. From germline, CDR1 is MNHEY and CDR2 SVGAGI. CDR3 sequence reads: CASSYSDGTYEQYF. DNA for the CDR3: TGTGCCAGCAGTTACTCGGACGGAACCTACGAGCAGTACTTC.

The V gene is TRBV5-1, the J gene TRBJ1-3; D gene unclear. The CDR3 is 14 amino acids. Germline values: CDR1 SGHRS, CDR2 YFSETQ. Trimming took 5 bases from V and 0 from J, leaving 9 bases between them. CDR3 sequence reads: CASRHEHSGNTIYF. The CDR3 bases are TGCGCCAGCAGACACGAACACTCTGGAAACACCATATATTTT.

This sequence joins TRBV24-1 and TRBJ2-3; D might be TRBD2 (6 bases). CDR3 length equals 14 residues. Looked up from germline, CDR1 is KGHDR and CDR2 is SFDVKD. V was pared by 4 bases and J by 6 bases, with 13 bases between. The DNA for the CDR3 is TGTGCCACCAGTGAGCCCGGGAGCAGCGATACGCAGTATTTT. As protein: CATSEPGSSDTQYF.

V and J are TRBV5-1 and TRBJ1-4, with D possibly matching TRBD1 (6 bases). Trimming pared 0 bases from V and 7 bases from J, leaving 16 bases between. The CDR3 totals 16 residues. Looked up from germline, CDR1 is SGHRS and CDR2 is YFSETQ. CDR3: CASSLGDRLYGEKLFF. The DNA for the CDR3 is TGCGCCAGCAGCTTGGGTGACAGGTTGTATGGTGAAAAACTGTTTTTT.

The chain employs TRBV11-3 and TRBJ2-7; TRBD2 agrees at 10 bases. The CDR3 runs to 16 residues. Germline V gives CDR1 SGHNT, CDR2 YENEEA. The V segment lost 4 bases and the J segment 3 bases; nucleotides outside the gene matches: 9. The CDR3 loop is CASSSAGLAGDYEQYF. In DNA form, the CDR3 reads TGTGCCAGCAGCTCAGCCGGCCTAGCGGGAGACTACGAGCAGTACTTC.

The chain has TRBV3-1 (or the pseudogene TRBV3-2) and TRBJ2-7, with D possibly matching TRBD2 (5 bases). The CDR3 consists of 14 residues. From germline, CDR1 is LGHDT and CDR2 YNNKEL (reference sequence). V shed 4 bases and J shed 9 bases, with 19 bases lying between them. In nucleotides, the CDR3 is TGTGCCAGCAGCCCCCGGGTCGCTATCGAGGGGCAGTACTTC. Its protein product is CASSPRVAIEGQYF.

The chain joins TRBV9 to TRBJ2-7, with 8 bases fitting TRBD2. Germline V lookup: CDR1 SGDLS, CDR2 YYNGEE. The J segment lost 5 bases and the V segment lost 0 bases, leaving 10 bases of the junction unmatched. This CDR3 has 16 residues. CDR3 protein: CASSVGGGLVDNEQYF. The CDR3 bases are TGTGCCAGCAGCGTAGGGGGGGGACTAGTGGATAACGAGCAGTACTTC.

The chain links TRBV10-2 to TRBJ1-5; D is possibly TRBD1 (5 bases). With 0 bases removed from V and 4 bases from J, the gap between germline ends came to 7 bases. Germline V gene lookup returns CDR1 WSHSY and CDR2 SAAADI. The CDR3 has 14 residues. CDR3 in DNA: TGCGCCAGCAGTGAGTCGGGACTGAATCAGCCCCAGCATTTT. The encoded protein is CASSESGLNQPQHF.

The rearrangement joins TRBV12-2 to TRBJ1-2; TRBD1 is the table's D call, not checked against the DNA. TRBV12-2 is classified as a pseudogene. The CDR3 length is 15 residues. The CDR3 region has the DNA TGTGCAAGTCGCTTAGTTTACGACAGACCTTATGGCTACACCTTC. Its translation is CASRLVYDRPYGYTF.

The rearrangement joins TRBV6-5 to TRBJ1-6, with unresolved D. The V end was cut by 6 bases, the J end by 7 bases, with 16 bases between. Germline-derived CDR1 and CDR2 are MNHEY and SVGAGI. CDR3 length: 15 amino acids. CDR3 in amino acids: CASSVAGPGNSPLHF. CDR3 in DNA: TGTGCCAGCAGCGTCGCCGGACCCGGGAATTCACCCCTCCACTTT.

This chain joins TRBV14 and TRBJ2-7; 10 bases match TRBD2. Germline lookup yields CDR1 SGHDN and CDR2 FVKESK. The V gene end was trimmed by 6 bases and the J gene end by 5 bases; junction bases not matched to a gene: 25. CDR3 length: 20 residues. This CDR3 reads CASRHASQVLERGGPNEQYF. The CDR3 DNA follows: TGTGCCAGCAGGCACGCGAGCCAAGTTTTGGAGCGGGGGGGCCCCAACGAGCAGTACTTC.

In its sample, this clone was seen a few times. This chain links TRBV2 with TRBJ2-7, with D maybe TRBD2 (5 bases). V lost 7 bases and J 2 bases, leaving 15 bases between the germline ends. The CDR3 contains 14 residues. Germline assignment: CDR1 SNHLY and CDR2 FYNNEI. The CDR3: CASNDAGKAYEQYF. For the CDR3, the DNA is TGTGCCAGCAACGACGCCGGGAAAGCCTACGAGCAGTACTTC.

A few counts support this clone. J is TRBJ2-7 and V is TRBV2; TRBD1 is a possible D gene (6 bases). V lost 8 bases and J 0 bases, leaving 14 bases between the germline ends. The germline gives CDR1 SNHLY, CDR2 FYNNEI. This CDR3 is 14 amino acids long. CDR3 sequence: CASLEQGSSYEQYF. In nucleotides, the CDR3 is TGTGCCAGCCTCGAACAGGGAAGCTCCTACGAGCAGTACTTC.

This chain uses TRBV24-1 with TRBJ1-3; D is unclear. Germline CDR1 and CDR2: KGHDR and SFDVKD. The V and J ends lost 6 bases and 1 base respectively, with 0 bases between them. The CDR3 runs to 11 residues. The CDR3 DNA sequence: TGTGCCACCAGTTCTGGAAACACCATATATTTT. Translated, it gives CATSSGNTIYF.

The chain carries TRBV30 and TRBJ1-5, with D tentatively TRBD1 (5 bases). The CDR3 length is 13 residues. V was clipped by 2 bases and J by 7 bases, with 12 bases between them. The germline gives CDR1 GTSNPN, CDR2 SVGIG (reference sequence). The CDR3 region has the DNA TGTGCCTGGAGTTTAGGGCGGGGGCAGCCCCAGCATTTT. Translation: CAWSLGRGQPQHF.

V and J are TRBV5-1 and TRBJ2-3; tentative D call: TRBD1 (5 bases). CDR1 is SGHRS, CDR2 YFSETQ, per germline. V lost 0 bases and J 8 bases, leaving 13 bases between the germline ends. The CDR3 sequence is 14 residues long. DNA for the CDR3: TGCGCCAGCAGCTTGGAATCCCAGGGTAGTACGCAGTATTTT. Translation gives CASSLESQGSTQYF.

This clone was picked up a small number of times. V is TRBV7-9 and J is TRBJ1-6; D unresolved. Germline assignment: CDR1 SEHNR and CDR2 FQNEAQ (reference sequence). Trimming shortened V by 2 bases and J by 5 bases, and 13 bases separated the two germline ends. The CDR3 runs to 16 residues. The CDR3 nucleotides read TGTGCCAGCAGCTTACTGGACGGATCAAATAATTCACCCCTCCACTTT. This codes for CASSLLDGSNNSPLHF. The variable domain in full, completed from reference TRBV7-9 and TRBJ1-6, reads DTGVSQNPRHKITKRGQNVTFRCDPISEHNRLYWYRQTLGQGPEFLTYFQNEAQLEKSRLLSDRFSAERPKGSFSTLEIQRTEQGDSAMYLCASSLLDGSNNSPLHFGNGTRLTVT.

This sequence joins TRBV5-4 and TRBJ2-1; D is perhaps TRBD2 (6 bases). CDR1 is SGHNT, CDR2 YYREEE, per germline (reference sequence). Between the trimmed V and J ends, which lost 3 bases and 3 bases, there was a span of 10 bases. The length of the CDR3 is 14 residues. The chain's CDR3 is CASSSGLNYNEQFF. DNA of the CDR3: TGTGCCAGCAGCTCGGGACTGAACTACAATGAGCAGTTCTTC.